This TCR beta chain was documented in a study of blood T cell repertoires in COVID-19. About the study: From T cells, B-cell-depleted T cells, or PBMCs came the material, which was cDNA or gDNA.

V was shortened by 6 bases and J by 6 bases, with 22 bases between the two germline ends. The CDR3 runs 16 residues. CDR1 is SGDLS and CDR2 is YYNGEE in the germline V gene. Produced via immunoSEQ multiplex PCR; TCRdb's table is partial and in-frame only. The sample lists around 190,000 clones; 80% were seen once. Sequenced: peripheral blood. The TCR originated in a man aged 65 to 79 with active or convalescent COVID-19. The rearrangement links TRBV9 to TRBJ2-1; a possible D gene is TRBD1 (7 bases). The CDR3 region is CASTQRGGTDINEQFF. The DNA of the CDR3 is TGTGCCAGCACCCAACGGGGCGGGACAGATATCAATGAGCAGTTCTTC.